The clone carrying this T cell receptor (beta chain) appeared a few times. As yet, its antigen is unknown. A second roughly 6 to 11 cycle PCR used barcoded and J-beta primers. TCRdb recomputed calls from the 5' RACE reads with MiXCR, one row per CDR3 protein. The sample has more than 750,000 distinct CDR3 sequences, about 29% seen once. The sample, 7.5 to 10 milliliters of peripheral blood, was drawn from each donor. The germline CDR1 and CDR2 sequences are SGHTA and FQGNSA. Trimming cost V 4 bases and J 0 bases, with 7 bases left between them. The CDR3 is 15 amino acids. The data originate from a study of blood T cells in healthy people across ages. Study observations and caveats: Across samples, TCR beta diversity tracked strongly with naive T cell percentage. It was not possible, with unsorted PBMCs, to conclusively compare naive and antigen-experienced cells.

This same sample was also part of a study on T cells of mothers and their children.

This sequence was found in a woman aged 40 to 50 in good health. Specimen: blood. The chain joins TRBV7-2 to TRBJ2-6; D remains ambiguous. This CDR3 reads CASSSSASGANVLTF. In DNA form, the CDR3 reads TGTGCCAGCAGCTCCAGCGCCTCTGGGGCCAACGTCCTGACTTTC. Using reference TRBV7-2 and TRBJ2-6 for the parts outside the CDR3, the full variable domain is GAGVSQSPSNKVTEKGKDVELRCDPISGHTALYWYRQSLGQGLEFLIYFQGNSAPDKSGLPSDRFSAERTGGSVSTLTIQRTQQEDSAVYLCASSSSASGANVLTFGAGSRLTVL.